This T cell receptor (beta chain) was identified during a study of T cells in Graves' hyperthyroidism and ophthalmopathy. Remarks on this clonotype: No antigen is known for it.

CDR3 size: 12 residues. CDR1 and CDR2 (germline): MDHEN, SYDVKM. V was clipped by 6 bases and J by 8 bases, with 11 bases between them. The study, taken as a whole, reports: Median prediction lead before ophthalmopathy onset was 6.5 months with the model. Most clonotypes expanded in the thyroid (above 0.001) were also present in blood.

Uncontrolled infection, other autoimmune disease, pregnancy or lactation barred patients from enrollment. PBMCs came from 8.5 to 10 ml fresh peripheral blood. Amplified TCR beta CDR3 regions derived from RNA transcripts. The study used the HTBI primer set for a first-round RT-PCR of the TCR CDR3. A single record per CDR3 protein comes from TCRdb applying MiXCR to the multiplex PCR reads. The data show some 510,000 distinct CDR3 sequences, under 25% seen once. Material: blood. V usage is TRBV28 and J usage is TRBJ2-1; D gene unclear. This clonotype was sampled from a man aged 18 to 30 with Graves' hyperthyroidism. The CDR3 coding sequence is TGTGCCAGCAGGCGAAGTCGGTATGAGCAGTTCTTC. It codes for CASRRSRYEQFF.